This TCR beta chain originates from a study of T cells in Graves' hyperthyroidism and ophthalmopathy. Study-wide findings and caveats: Prediction of ophthalmopathy progression came a median around 6 months pre-onset.

This CDR3 comprises 13 residues. Trimming removed 2 bases from V and 1 base from J, with 9 bases in between. The germline gives CDR1 DFQATT, CDR2 SNEGSKA (reference sequence). Amplification yielded TCR beta CDR3 regions, with RNA transcripts as the source. Primed by the HTBI set, a first-round RT-PCR was run on the TCR CDR3. TCRdb redid the calling of the multiplex PCR reads with MiXCR, one entry per CDR3 protein. The sample carries fewer than 600,000 distinct CDR3 sequences, about an eighth recorded once. In this sample, this clonotype turned up a few times. What it binds is unknown. The clonotype originates from a woman younger than 35 with Graves' hyperthyroidism. The chain carries TRBV20-1 and TRBJ2-7, with D possibly being TRBD2 (5 bases). Sequencing was done on a sample of blood. The CDR3, as DNA: TGCAGTGCTAGACCCGGGGATTCCTACGAGCAGTACGTC. It yields the protein CSARPGDSYEQYV.